The 30 T cell receptor beta chains presented below share a single source sample, sequenced in a study of cytomegalovirus exposure and HLA in healthy donors. PCR was performed using 60 Vbeta and 13 Jbeta primers. Clones were read by immunoSEQ multiplex PCR, and TCRdb kept only the in-frame ones, dropping some. The data contain around 150,000 clones, approximately 84% of them singletons. Source material: PBMCs. These receptors came from a man aged 25 to 40 in good health and CMV-seropositive.

The gene calls are TRBV5-1 and TRBJ1-2; tentative D call: TRBD1 (6 bases). The germline V gene has CDR1 SGHRS and CDR2 YFSETQ. The CDR3 loop spans 14 amino acids. Deletions cut 4 bases from V and 10 bases from J, with 20 bases between. CDR3 DNA sequence: TGCGCCAGCAGCCCTAGTGGCGGACAGAATTACTACACCTTC. Its translation is CASSPSGGQNYYTF.

This clone was seen just once. The J gene is TRBJ1-5, the V gene TRBV19, with 9 bases matching TRBD1. V was clipped by 5 bases and J by 6 bases; unmatched bases: 5. The length of the CDR3 is 14 residues. CDR1 and CDR2 (germline): LNHDA, SQIVND (reference sequence). The CDR3 spells CASSPTGGLQPQHF. CDR3 in DNA: TGTGCCAGTAGTCCTACAGGGGGCCTTCAGCCCCAGCATTTT.

The chain recombines TRBV5-4 with TRBJ1-1, with a possible D match to TRBD1 (5 bases). This CDR3 is built from 12 residues. V shed 0 bases and J shed 7 bases, with 7 bases lying between them. Germline V gene data show CDR1 as SGHNT and CDR2 as YYREEE (reference sequence). In nucleotides, the CDR3 is TGTGCCAGCAGCTTGGATACAGGTGAAGCTTTCTTT. It encodes CASSLDTGEAFF. The full variable domain, completed using reference TRBV5-4 and TRBJ1-1, is ETGVTQSPTHLIKTRGQQVTLRCSSQSGHNTVSWYQQALGQGPQFIFQYYREEENGRGNFPPRFSGLQFPNYSSELNVNALELDDSALYLCASSLDTGEAFFGQGTRLTVV.

This clone was counted many times. The chain combines TRBV19 with TRBJ2-1; maybe TRBD2 (6 bases). Germline assignment: CDR1 LNHDA and CDR2 SQIVND (reference sequence). This CDR3 has 13 residues. Trimming left V 3 bases short and J 7 bases short, with 10 bases between. CDR3 in DNA: TGTGCCAGTAGTATTACAGGAGGGAATGAGCAGTTCTTC. This codes for CASSITGGNEQFF.

The chain joins TRBV14 to TRBJ1-5; D unclear. V dropped 1 base and J dropped 3 bases, with 10 bases sitting between them. CDR3 size: 15 residues. Per germline, CDR1 SGHDN and CDR2 FVKESK. The CDR3 loop reads CASSQGGSLNQPQHF. In DNA form, the CDR3 reads TGTGCCAGCAGCCAAGGCGGTTCCCTCAATCAGCCCCAGCATTTT.

The V gene is TRBV5-1, the J gene TRBJ1-6, with TRBD1 as a possible D gene (6 bases). Germline V gene sequence: CDR1 SGHRS, CDR2 YFSETQ. The CDR3 totals 14 residues. V shed 2 bases and J shed 7 bases, with 10 bases lying between them. CDR3 sequence: CASSFSQGNSPLHF. In DNA, the CDR3 is TGCGCCAGCAGCTTTTCACAGGGAAATTCACCCCTCCACTTT.

As to this clone: The junction departs from the called germline gene at one end, perhaps through a read error. This rearrangement joins TRBV7-9 to TRBJ2-7; 8 bases map to TRBD1. CDR3 length: 13 amino acids. Germline CDR1 and CDR2: SEHNR and FQNEAQ (reference sequence). Written as DNA, the CDR3 is TGTTCCAGCAGCTCCAGGGGGCTGAGGGAGCAGTACTTC. Residues: CSSSSRGLREQYF.

Only a few counts were recorded for this clone. V is TRBV4-1 and J is TRBJ1-6, with D uncertain. There are 14 residues in the CDR3. Germline-derived CDR1 and CDR2 are MGHRA and YSYEKL. The V gene lost 1 base and the J gene lost 9 bases, with 10 bases spanning the gap. This CDR3 reads CASSQGWSGSPLHF. In nucleotides, the CDR3 is TGCGCCAGCAGCCAAGGATGGTCCGGTTCACCCCTCCACTTT.

The CDR3 bases are TGTGCCAGCGGACTCCTGGAGATGACAGGGAGAAGCGTAAATTCACCCCTCCACTTT. Amino acid sequence: CASGLLEMTGRSVNSPLHF. The rearrangement links TRBV5-5 to TRBJ1-6, with 7 bases that match TRBD1. CDR3 length equals 19 residues. Germline-derived CDR1 and CDR2 are SGHKS and YYEKEE (reference sequence). The ends lost 7 bases at V and 7 bases at J; junction bases unmatched: 23.

The rearrangement joins TRBV30 to TRBJ2-2; D may be TRBD2 (5 bases). Germline CDR1 is GTSNPN and CDR2 is SVGIG (reference sequence). Between the trimmed V and J ends, which lost 0 bases and 4 bases, there was a span of 15 bases. The CDR3 totals 16 residues. The CDR3, as DNA: TGTGCCTGGAGTGTTATGGCGGGCCGTCCCACCGGGGAGCTGTTTTTT. Translation: CAWSVMAGRPTGELFF.

Turning to this clone: The germline gene is not matched at one end of the junction; a read error may be the cause. The chain combines TRBV11-3 with TRBJ2-7; a weak D match, TRBD2 (5 bases). The CDR3 covers 16 residues. Per germline, CDR1 SGHNT and CDR2 YENEEA. The CDR3 here is CATSYGPSSEAYEQYF. The CDR3 DNA reads as TGTGCCACCAGCTATGGGCCTAGCTCGGAGGCCTACGAGCAGTACTTC.

The V call is TRBV6-5, the J call TRBJ2-7; D perhaps matches TRBD2 (5 bases). The CDR3 runs to 15 residues. Looked up from germline, CDR1 is MNHEY and CDR2 is SVGAGI. With 5 bases removed from V and 2 bases from J, the gap between germline ends came to 16 bases. The CDR3 spells CASSPTGDWPYEQYF. As DNA, the CDR3 is TGTGCCAGCAGTCCTACCGGGGATTGGCCCTACGAGCAGTACTTC.

The chain is built from TRBV7-2 and TRBJ2-1, with a tentative D call TRBD2 (6 bases). The ends were cut back, 3 bases at V and 4 bases at J, with 13 bases in the middle. CDR1 and CDR2 (germline): SGHTA, FQGNSA. The length of the CDR3 is 15 residues. CDR3 nucleotide sequence: TGTGCCAGCAGCTTTCAACTAGCAGAATACAATGAGCAGTTCTTC. Translating it yields CASSFQLAEYNEQFF. Full variable domain (remainder filled in from reference TRBV7-2 and TRBJ2-1): GAGVSQSPSNKVTEKGKDVELRCDPISGHTALYWYRQSLGQGLEFLIYFQGNSAPDKSGLPSDRFSAERTGGSVSTLTIQRTQQEDSAVYLCASSFQLAEYNEQFFGPGTRLTVL.

Points on this clone: This sample also contains other DNA sequences that code for the same CDR3. The rearrangement uses TRBV5-4 and TRBJ2-3; weak D call: TRBD1 (6 bases). Per the germline V gene, CDR1 is SGHNT and CDR2 is YYREEE (reference sequence). The CDR3 totals 13 residues. V dropped 3 bases and J dropped 4 bases, with 9 bases sitting between them. CDR3 bases: TGTGCCAGCAGCTCCACAGGGTCAGATACGCAGTATTTT. Translated, it gives CASSSTGSDTQYF.

The chain couples TRBV7-2 to TRBJ1-1; D may be TRBD1 (6 bases). V was trimmed by 7 bases and J by 7 bases, leaving 19 bases between them. This CDR3 has 14 residues. Germline-derived CDR1 and CDR2 are SGHTA and FQGNSA. CDR3 sequence (DNA): TGTGCCAGCATCCTTACAGGGAAGGGCGTTGAAGCTTTCTTT. Translating gives CASILTGKGVEAFF.

The chain employs TRBV28 and TRBJ2-5; D is unresolved. V lost 11 bases, J lost 1 base, and 11 bases lay in between. The CDR3 is 12 amino acids. From germline, CDR1 is MDHEN and CDR2 SYDVKM. In nucleotides, the CDR3 is TGTGCCGTTGGCAGAACCCAAGAGACCCAGTACTTC. Its translation: CAVGRTQETQYF.

This clone rates as medium-sized (0.01 to 0.1%). V usage is TRBV7-9 and J usage is TRBJ2-1; no clear D. V was shortened by 5 bases and J by 5 bases, with 10 bases between the two germline ends. This CDR3 region has 13 residues. The germline CDR1 and CDR2 sequences are SEHNR and FQNEAQ (reference sequence). The CDR3 region is CASSPSENNEQFF. CDR3 nucleotides: TGTGCCAGCAGCCCGAGTGAGAACAATGAGCAGTTCTTC.

V is TRBV30 and J is TRBJ1-4, with D uncertain. Between the trimmed V and J ends, which lost 2 bases and 0 bases, there was a span of 7 bases. This CDR3 region has 14 residues. Germline CDR1 is GTSNPN and CDR2 is SVGIG (reference sequence). Here the CDR3 DNA reads TGTGCCTGGAGTCTTGCAGCAACTAATGAAAAACTGTTTTTT. Its translation is CAWSLAATNEKLFF.

The chain has TRBV5-7 and TRBJ1-5; D gene uncertain. TRBV5-7 is labeled an ORF, and its function is uncertain. The V end lost 0 bases, the J end lost 5 bases, and 18 bases lay between the germline ends. The CDR3 is made up of 17 amino acids. The CDR3 DNA is TGTGCCAGCAGCTTGGGAAGAGAGGGAGGTTCTTATCAGCCCCAGCATTTT. Encoded protein: CASSLGREGGSYQPQHF.

The V gene is TRBV27, the J gene TRBJ2-1; 7 nucleotides agree with TRBD2. CDR3 size: 15 residues. CDR1 MNHEY and CDR2 SMNVEV come from the germline V gene (reference sequence). Trimming removed 1 base from V and 5 bases from J; junction bases left unmatched: 5. The CDR3: CASSLLWGGNNEQFF. CDR3 nucleotides: TGTGCCAGCAGTTTATTATGGGGGGGAAACAATGAGCAGTTCTTC.

V usage is TRBV29-1 and J usage is TRBJ2-2; D might be TRBD2 (5 bases). There are 13 residues in the CDR3. Trimming took 4 bases from V and 8 from J, leaving 14 bases between them. Germline loops: CDR1 SQVTM, CDR2 ANQGSEA. CDR3 amino acids: CSVVRTSRGELFF. In DNA, the CDR3 is TGCAGCGTTGTTCGGACTTCCCGAGGGGAGCTGTTTTTT.

The chain uses TRBV29-1 and TRBJ2-4; maybe TRBD1 (7 bases). Per the germline V gene, CDR1 is SQVTM and CDR2 is ANQGSEA. V was trimmed by 3 bases and J by 2 bases, leaving 14 bases between them. This CDR3 is 15 amino acids long. CDR3 loop: CSVEARGATKNIQYF. The CDR3 DNA reads as TGCAGCGTTGAGGCCAGGGGGGCAACCAAAAACATTCAGTACTTC.

This chain uses TRBV5-4 with TRBJ2-5, with a weak D call TRBD1 (6 bases). The CDR3 runs to 14 residues. V shed 3 bases and J shed 2 bases, with 11 bases lying between them. Germline V gene sequence: CDR1 SGHNT, CDR2 YYREEE (reference sequence). Here the CDR3 DNA reads TGTGCCAGCAGCTCAGGGGTTCGACAAGAGACCCAGTACTTC. Its translation is CASSSGVRQETQYF.

This clone was observed a single time. This sequence joins TRBV7-9 and TRBJ1-3, with a possible D match to TRBD1 (5 bases). Germline lookup yields CDR1 SEHNR and CDR2 FQNEAQ (reference sequence). The germline V and J ends were trimmed by 0 bases and 0 bases, with 9 bases remaining between them. CDR3 length equals 16 residues. For the CDR3, the DNA is TGTGCCAGCAGCTTAGCCCAGGGCTACTCTGGAAACACCATATATTTT. Residues: CASSLAQGYSGNTIYF.

The V gene is TRBV5-8, the J gene TRBJ1-2, with D hard to call. V was cut by 2 bases and J by 8 bases, with 19 bases left in between. This CDR3 contains 15 residues. Germline assignment: CDR1 SGHTS and CDR2 YDEGEE. This CDR3 is CASSFQRTPATGYTF. CDR3 coding DNA: TGTGCCAGCAGCTTTCAGAGGACTCCCGCGACAGGCTACACCTTC.

The V and J genes are TRBV6-5 and TRBJ1-2; 11 bases align to TRBD1. This CDR3 contains 15 residues. The V gene end was trimmed by 0 bases and the J gene end by 5 bases; junction bases not matched to a gene: 2. Germline-derived CDR1 and CDR2 are MNHEY and SVGAGI. CDR3: CASSYSGQGEYGYTF. In nucleotides, the CDR3 is TGTGCCAGCAGTTACTCGGGACAGGGGGAATATGGCTACACCTTC.

CDR3 DNA sequence: TGTGCCAGCAGCTCCTGGGGGGTGAACACTGAAGCTTTCTTT. Residues: CASSSWGVNTEAFF. This chain links TRBV7-8 with TRBJ1-1, with D tentatively TRBD1 (5 bases). V was clipped by 4 bases and J by 0 bases, with 9 bases between them. Germline values: CDR1 SGHVS, CDR2 FQNEAQ. CDR3 length equals 14 residues.

The gene calls are TRBV30 and TRBJ1-3, with a weak D call TRBD1 (5 bases). Trimming shortened V by 5 bases and J by 0 bases, and 5 bases separated the two germline ends. The CDR3 spans 12 residues. Looked up from germline, CDR1 is GTSNPN and CDR2 is SVGIG (reference sequence). This CDR3 is CAWGASGNTIYF. CDR3 nucleotides: TGTGCCTGGGGGGCCTCTGGAAACACCATATATTTT.

This clone is labeled medium-sized (0.01 to 0.1%). The chain carries TRBV4-1 and TRBJ2-3; D is unclear. Germline V gives CDR1 MGHRA, CDR2 YSYEKL. V was pared by 4 bases and J by 4 bases, with 12 bases between. The CDR3 has 14 residues. The CDR3 DNA follows: TGCGCCAGCAGCCGCTCCCCGACACCAGATACGCAGTATTTT. This encodes CASSRSPTPDTQYF.

This clone was seen once. V gene TRBV11-2 combines with J gene TRBJ2-3; TRBD1 might be the D (5 bases). The CDR3 has 16 residues. V gave up 1 base and J gave up 0 bases, with 11 bases separating them. CDR1 is SGHAT, CDR2 FQNNGV, per germline. Written as DNA, the CDR3 is TGTGCCAGCAGCTTAGCCACCACAGGCAGCACAGATACGCAGTATTTT. It codes for CASSLATTGSTDTQYF.